This T cell receptor beta chain was identified in a study of beta chain features in type 1 diabetes listed by TCRdb under 2018. About the investigation overall: Mean age, gender distribution, total cell number and subset yield did not differ between patients and healthy donors. A total of roughly 100 million sorted cells were examined across all samples, and RNA yield correlated strongly with the number of cells per subset. The study compared TCRB repertoires of sorted circulating CD4+ T cell subsets between recently diagnosed type 1 diabetes patients and matched healthy donors. Whereas all 30 or so donors provided naive and central memory subsets, regulatory and stem cell-like memory subsets were isolated from just 8 patients and roughly 8 healthy donors. On the study overall, not on this receptor specifically: Fewer insertions and more nucleotide deletions at VDJ recombination sites were observed in patients with type 1 diabetes, implying thymic rearrangement abnormalities. Naive, central memory and regulatory TCRB repertoires appeared more similar among patients than among healthy donors. Because the HLA sub-analyses included only small numbers of individuals, any influence of HLA type on TCRB rearrangement was left unresolved. Because cDNA rather than genomic DNA was sequenced, highly expressing activated cells could have been over-represented, although no difference in activation and CD3 levels was found between groups. In all four CD4+ subsets, TCRB CDR3 length was moderately but significantly shorter in type 1 diabetes patients. PCR may preferentially amplify shorter templates, but because patient and control samples were amplified and corrected together, any resulting skew would affect both groups equally.

The entire amount of isolated RNA was reverse transcribed using the High Capacity cDNA Reverse Transcription Kit, so the sequenced TCRB transcripts were expressed ones. Deep immunoSEQ sequencing was performed on naive, central memory and regulatory T cell samples, with an average of about 4 million total reads per sample. Sorted cells were lysed in RLT buffer and RNA was extracted with DNase-treated RNeasy Micro or Mini kits, depending on cell number. To prevent cross-contamination, every cell subset was processed on its own, while patient and healthy donor samples were processed together. TCRB sequences were amplified from cDNA with the immunoSEQ multiplex PCR, producing 87-bp fragments spanning the CDR3 region. Sequencing of the amplicons was done on the Illumina HiSeq platform. The paper's processing steps were these. Synthetic template baselines were used to correct PCR bias computationally, reads within Hamming distance 2 were collapsed together, and singletons that could not be merged were discarded. By aligning reads against IMGT, V, D and J genes, CDR3 length, and insertions or deletions at six rearrangement sites were assigned. Clonotype counts were normalized to sorted cell number within each subset before computing true diversity and Gini coefficients with the tcR R package. Repertoire sharing was quantified using the overlap coefficient calculated on TCRB nucleotide sequences. Not all clones reach the TCRdb copy of this immuneACCESS table, which keeps in-frame sequences only. Checked studies attribute under half of the gap to unresolved V genes and leave the rest unexplained. That table furnishes V, J and clone size, whereas the DNA furnished D and trimming. The sample yields under 200,000 clones; less than 9.5% were counted once. Less than 3% of the sample is taken by the ten largest.

Each donor gave one peripheral blood draw, about 110 mL on average, collected into heparinised tubes. Using a panel that included CD45RO, CCR7, CD25, CD127, CD95 and CD27, naive, central memory, regulatory and stem cell-like memory CD4+ T cells were sorted on a BD FACSAria II. Every sorted population had a purity above 95%. PBMCs were separated immediately by Lymphoprep density gradient centrifugation and were stained directly, without being cultured. So that batch effects would be minimized, each experiment stained and sorted samples in pairs, pairing one healthy donor with one patient. With regard to this clone: It lacks a known antigen. Base quality data are lacking; no much larger clone is found one base away.

Trimming costs V 7 bases and J 4 bases, and their ends lie 13 bases apart. Based on the germline V gene, the CDR1 and CDR2 sequences are SNHLY and FYNNEI. The CDR3 contains 13 residues, cysteine and phenylalanine counted. Of the read, only the CDR3 DNA is kept; its 39 bases are in frame from base 1. Rearrangement joined TRBV2 to TRBJ2-5; the D gene cannot be named for sure. Sequenced: central memory CD4+ T cells from blood. The clonotype was recovered from a woman aged 18-29 years in good health. The CDR3 reads CASTGPGGETQYF. The DNA reads TGTGCCAGCACGGGTCCCGGTGGAGAGACCCAGTACTTC.